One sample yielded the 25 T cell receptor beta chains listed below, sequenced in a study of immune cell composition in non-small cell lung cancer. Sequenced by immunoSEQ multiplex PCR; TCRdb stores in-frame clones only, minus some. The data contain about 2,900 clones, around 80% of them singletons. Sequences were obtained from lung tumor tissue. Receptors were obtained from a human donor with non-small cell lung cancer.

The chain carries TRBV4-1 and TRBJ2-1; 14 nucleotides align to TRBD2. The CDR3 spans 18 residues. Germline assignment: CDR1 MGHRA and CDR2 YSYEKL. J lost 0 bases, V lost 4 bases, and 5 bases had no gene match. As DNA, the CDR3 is TGCGCCAGCAGCCCCGGACTAGCGGGGGGTTTCTCCTACAATGAGCAGTTCTTC. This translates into CASSPGLAGGFSYNEQFF.

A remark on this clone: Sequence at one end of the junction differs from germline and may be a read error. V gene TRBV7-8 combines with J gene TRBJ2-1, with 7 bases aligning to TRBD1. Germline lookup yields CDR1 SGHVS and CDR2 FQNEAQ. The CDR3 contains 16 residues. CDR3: CASSLAGTDFSNEQFF. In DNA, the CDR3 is TGTGCCAGCAGCCTAGCCGGGACAGACTTTTCCAATGAGCAGTTCTTC.

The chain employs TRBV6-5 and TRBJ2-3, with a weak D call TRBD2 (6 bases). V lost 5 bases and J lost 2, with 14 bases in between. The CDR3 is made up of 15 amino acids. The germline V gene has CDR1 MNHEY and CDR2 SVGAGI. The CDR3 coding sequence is TGTGCCAGCAGTCGCACCGGGACTTTCACAGATACGCAGTATTTT. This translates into CASSRTGTFTDTQYF.

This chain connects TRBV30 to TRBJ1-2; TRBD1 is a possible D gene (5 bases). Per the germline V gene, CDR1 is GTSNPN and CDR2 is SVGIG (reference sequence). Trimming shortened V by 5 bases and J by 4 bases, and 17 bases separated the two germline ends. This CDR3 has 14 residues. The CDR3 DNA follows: TGTGCCTGGGAAATCAGGGAAAGGGGCTATGGCTACACCTTC. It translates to CAWEIRERGYGYTF.

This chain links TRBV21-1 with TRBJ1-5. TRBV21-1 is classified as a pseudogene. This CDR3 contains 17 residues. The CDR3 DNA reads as TGTGCCAGCAGCAAAGCTGCAGCCGGGGAAGGCAATCAGCCCCAGCATTTT. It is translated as CASSKAAAGEGNQPQHF.

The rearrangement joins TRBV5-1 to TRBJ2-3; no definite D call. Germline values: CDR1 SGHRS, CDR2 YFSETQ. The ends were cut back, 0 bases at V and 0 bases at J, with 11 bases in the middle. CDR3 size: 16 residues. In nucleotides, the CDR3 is TGCGCCAGCAGCTTGGGAGGCAGCACCAGCACAGATACGCAGTATTTT. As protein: CASSLGGSTSTDTQYF.

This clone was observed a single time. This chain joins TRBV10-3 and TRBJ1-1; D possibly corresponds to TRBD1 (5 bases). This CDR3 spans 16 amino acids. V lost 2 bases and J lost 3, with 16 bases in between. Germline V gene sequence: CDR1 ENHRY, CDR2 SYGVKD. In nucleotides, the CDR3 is TGTGCCATCAGTGAGCTCCTCAGCAGGGTGTACACTGAAGCTTTCTTT. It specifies CAISELLSRVYTEAFF.

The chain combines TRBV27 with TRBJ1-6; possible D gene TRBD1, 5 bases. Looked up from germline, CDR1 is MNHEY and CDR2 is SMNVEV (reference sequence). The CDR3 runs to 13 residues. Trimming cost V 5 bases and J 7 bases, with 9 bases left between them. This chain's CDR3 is CASSPAGNSPLHF. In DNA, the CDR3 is TGTGCCAGCAGTCCCGCAGGGAATTCACCCCTCCACTTT.

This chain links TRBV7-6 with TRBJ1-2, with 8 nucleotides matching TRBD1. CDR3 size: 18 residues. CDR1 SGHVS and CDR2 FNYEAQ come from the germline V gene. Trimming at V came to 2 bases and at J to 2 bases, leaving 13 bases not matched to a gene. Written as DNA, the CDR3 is TGTGCCAGCAGCTTACTTCCAGGGGGCTCGGCAACGAACTATGGCTACACCTTC. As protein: CASSLLPGGSATNYGYTF.

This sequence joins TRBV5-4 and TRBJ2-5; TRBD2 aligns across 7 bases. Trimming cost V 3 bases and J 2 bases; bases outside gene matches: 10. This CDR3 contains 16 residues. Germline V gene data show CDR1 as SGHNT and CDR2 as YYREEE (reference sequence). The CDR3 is CASSWGGSSGQETQYF. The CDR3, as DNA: TGTGCCAGCAGCTGGGGGGGGAGTAGCGGGCAAGAGACCCAGTACTTC.

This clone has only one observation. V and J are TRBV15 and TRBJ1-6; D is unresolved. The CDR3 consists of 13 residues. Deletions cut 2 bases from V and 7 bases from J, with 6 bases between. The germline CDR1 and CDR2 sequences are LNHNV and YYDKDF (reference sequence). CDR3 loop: CATSRTENSPLHF. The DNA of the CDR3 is TGTGCCACCAGCAGAACAGAGAATTCACCCCTCCACTTT.

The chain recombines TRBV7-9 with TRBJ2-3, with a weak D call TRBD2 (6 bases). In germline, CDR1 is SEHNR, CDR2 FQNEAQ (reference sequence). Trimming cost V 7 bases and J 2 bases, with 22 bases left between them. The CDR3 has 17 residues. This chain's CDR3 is CASTSSGPRDFTDTQYF. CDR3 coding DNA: TGTGCCAGCACTTCTTCAGGTCCCCGGGACTTCACAGATACGCAGTATTTT.

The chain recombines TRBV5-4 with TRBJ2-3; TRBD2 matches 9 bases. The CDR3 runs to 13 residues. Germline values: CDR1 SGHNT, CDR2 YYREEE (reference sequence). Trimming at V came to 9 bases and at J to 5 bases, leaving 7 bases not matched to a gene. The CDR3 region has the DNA TGTGCCACCATGGGACTAGCCAAAGATACGCAGTATTTT. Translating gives CATMGLAKDTQYF.

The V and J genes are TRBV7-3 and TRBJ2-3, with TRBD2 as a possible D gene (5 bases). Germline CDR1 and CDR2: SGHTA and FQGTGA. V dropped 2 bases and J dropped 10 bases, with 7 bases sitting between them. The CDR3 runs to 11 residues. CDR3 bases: TGTGCCAGCAGCTTAGAGGGCCCGCAGTATTTT. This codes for CASSLEGPQYF.

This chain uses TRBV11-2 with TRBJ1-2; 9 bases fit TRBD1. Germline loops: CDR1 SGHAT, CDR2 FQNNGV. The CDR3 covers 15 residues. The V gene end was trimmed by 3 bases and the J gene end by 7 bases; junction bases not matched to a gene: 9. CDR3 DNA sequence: TGTGCCAGCAGCTTTGCTGGACAGGGGTTTGGTGGCTACACCTTC. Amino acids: CASSFAGQGFGGYTF. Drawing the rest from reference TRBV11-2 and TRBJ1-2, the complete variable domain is EAGVAQSPRYKIIEKRQSVAFWCNPISGHATLYWYQQILGQGPKLLIQFQNNGVVDDSQLPKDRFSAERLKGVDSTLKIQPAKLEDSAVYLCASSFAGQGFGGYTFGSGTRLTVV.

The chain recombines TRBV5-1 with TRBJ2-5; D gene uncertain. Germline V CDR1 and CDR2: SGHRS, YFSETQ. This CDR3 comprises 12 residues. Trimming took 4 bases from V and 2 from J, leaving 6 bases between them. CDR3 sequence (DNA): TGCGCCAGCAGCCGACAACAAGAGACCCAGTACTTC. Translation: CASSRQQETQYF.

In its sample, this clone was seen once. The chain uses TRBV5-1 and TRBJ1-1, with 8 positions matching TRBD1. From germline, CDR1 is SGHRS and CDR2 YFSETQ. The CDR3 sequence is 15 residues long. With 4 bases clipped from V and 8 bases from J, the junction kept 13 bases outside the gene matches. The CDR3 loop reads CASSITGGGLSEAFF. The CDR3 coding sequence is TGCGCCAGCAGCATCACAGGGGGTGGACTATCGGAAGCTTTCTTT.

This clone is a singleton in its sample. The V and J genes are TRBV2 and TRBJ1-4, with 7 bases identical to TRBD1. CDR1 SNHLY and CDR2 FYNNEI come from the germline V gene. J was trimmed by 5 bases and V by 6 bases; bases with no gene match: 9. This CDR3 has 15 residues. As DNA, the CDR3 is TGTGCCAGCAGCCAGGGGGGACAGCGGAATGAAAAACTGTTTTTT. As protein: CASSQGGQRNEKLFF.

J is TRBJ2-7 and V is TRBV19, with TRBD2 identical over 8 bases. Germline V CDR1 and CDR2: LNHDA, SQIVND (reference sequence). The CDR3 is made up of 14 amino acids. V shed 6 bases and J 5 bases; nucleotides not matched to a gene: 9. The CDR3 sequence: CASSPRGGNDEQYF. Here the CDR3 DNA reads TGTGCCAGTAGCCCCCGCGGGGGGAACGACGAGCAGTACTTC.

CDR3 DNA: TGTGCCAGCAGGGATTGGAGGACAGGCTCCTATAATTCACCCCTCCACTTT. Translation gives CASRDWRTGSYNSPLHF. The chain carries TRBV2 and TRBJ1-6; 7 nucleotides match TRBD1. The CDR3 is 17 residues long. The germline V gene has CDR1 SNHLY and CDR2 FYNNEI. With 6 bases clipped from V and 0 bases from J, the junction kept 8 bases outside the gene matches.

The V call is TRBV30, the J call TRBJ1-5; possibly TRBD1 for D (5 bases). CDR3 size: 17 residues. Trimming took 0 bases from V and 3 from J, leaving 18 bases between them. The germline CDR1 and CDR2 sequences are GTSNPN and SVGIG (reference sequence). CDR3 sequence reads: CAWSVSVYSGYNQPQHF. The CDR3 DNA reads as TGTGCCTGGAGTGTTTCGGTATACTCAGGGTACAATCAGCCCCAGCATTTT. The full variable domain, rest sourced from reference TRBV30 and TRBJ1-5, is SQTIHQWPATLVQPVGSPLSLECTVEGTSNPNLYWYRQAAGRGLQLLFYSVGIGQISSEVPQNLSASRPQDRQFILSSKKLLLSDSGFYLCAWSVSVYSGYNQPQHFGDGTRLSIL.

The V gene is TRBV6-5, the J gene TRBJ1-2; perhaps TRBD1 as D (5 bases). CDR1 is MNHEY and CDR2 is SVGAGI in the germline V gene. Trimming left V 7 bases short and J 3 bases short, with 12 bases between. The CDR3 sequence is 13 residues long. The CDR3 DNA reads TGTGCCAGCACCCTCGGAGGGGACTATGGCTACACCTTC. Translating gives CASTLGGDYGYTF.

The CDR3 nucleotides are TGTGCCAGCAGCCAAGGAGGGGGTTGGAATGAGCAGTTCTTC. Its protein is CASSQGGGWNEQFF. V and J are TRBV4-2 and TRBJ2-1; a weak D match, TRBD1 (6 bases). Germline V gives CDR1 LGHNA, CDR2 YNFKEQ. V lost 1 base and J 7 bases, leaving 11 bases between the germline ends. The CDR3 totals 14 residues.

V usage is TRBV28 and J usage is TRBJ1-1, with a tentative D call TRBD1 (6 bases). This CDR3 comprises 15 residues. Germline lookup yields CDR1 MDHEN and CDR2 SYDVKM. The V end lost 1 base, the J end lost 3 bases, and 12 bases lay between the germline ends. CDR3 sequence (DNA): TGTGCCAGCAGTTTATCGGGGGGCGCGGACACTGAAGCTTTCTTT. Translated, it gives CASSLSGGADTEAFF.

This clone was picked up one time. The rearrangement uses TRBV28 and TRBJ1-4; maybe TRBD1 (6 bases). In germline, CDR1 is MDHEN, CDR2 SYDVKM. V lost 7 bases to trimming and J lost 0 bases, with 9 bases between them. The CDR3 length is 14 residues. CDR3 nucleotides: TGTGCCAGCACCCGGACAGCAACTAATGAAAAACTGTTTTTT. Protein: CASTRTATNEKLFF.